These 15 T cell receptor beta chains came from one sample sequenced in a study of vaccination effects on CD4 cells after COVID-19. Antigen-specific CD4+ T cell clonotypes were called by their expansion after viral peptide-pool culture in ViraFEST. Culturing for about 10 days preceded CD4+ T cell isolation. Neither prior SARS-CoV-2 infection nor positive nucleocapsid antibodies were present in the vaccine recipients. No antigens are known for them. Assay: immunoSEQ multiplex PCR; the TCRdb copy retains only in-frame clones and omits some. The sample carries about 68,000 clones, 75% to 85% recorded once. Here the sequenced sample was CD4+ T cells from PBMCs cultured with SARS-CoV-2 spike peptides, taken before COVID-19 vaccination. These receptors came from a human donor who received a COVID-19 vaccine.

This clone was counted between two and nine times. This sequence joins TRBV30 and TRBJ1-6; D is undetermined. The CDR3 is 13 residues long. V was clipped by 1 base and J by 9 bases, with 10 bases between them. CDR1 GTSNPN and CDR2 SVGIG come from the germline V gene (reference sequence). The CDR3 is CAWSADGPSPLHF. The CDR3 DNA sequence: TGTGCCTGGAGTGCGGACGGTCCTTCACCCCTCCACTTT.

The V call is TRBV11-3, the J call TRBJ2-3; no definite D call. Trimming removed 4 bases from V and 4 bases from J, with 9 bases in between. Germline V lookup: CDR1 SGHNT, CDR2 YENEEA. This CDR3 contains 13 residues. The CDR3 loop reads CASSSPPADTQYF. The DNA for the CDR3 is TGTGCCAGCAGCTCCCCGCCTGCAGATACGCAGTATTTT.

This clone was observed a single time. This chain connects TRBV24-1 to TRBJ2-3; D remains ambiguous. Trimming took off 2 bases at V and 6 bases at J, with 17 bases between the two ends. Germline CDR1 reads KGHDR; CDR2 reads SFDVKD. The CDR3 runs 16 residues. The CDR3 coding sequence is TGTGCCACCAGTGATTCACTAAACGGACGGCTGGATACGCAGTATTTT. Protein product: CATSDSLNGRLDTQYF.

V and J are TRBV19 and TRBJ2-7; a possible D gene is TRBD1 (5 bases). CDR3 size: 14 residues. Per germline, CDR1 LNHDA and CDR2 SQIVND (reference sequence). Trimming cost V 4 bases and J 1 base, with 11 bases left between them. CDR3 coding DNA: TGTGCCAGTAGTACGTCGACAGAGTCCTACGAGCAGTACGTC. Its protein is CASSTSTESYEQYV.

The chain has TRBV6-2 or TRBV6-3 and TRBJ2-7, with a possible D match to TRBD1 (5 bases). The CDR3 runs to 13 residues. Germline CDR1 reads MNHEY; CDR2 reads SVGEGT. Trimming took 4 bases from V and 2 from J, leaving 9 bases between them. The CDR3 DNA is TGTGCCAGCAGTTTTGGCAGGGCCTACGAGCAGTACGTC. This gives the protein CASSFGRAYEQYV.

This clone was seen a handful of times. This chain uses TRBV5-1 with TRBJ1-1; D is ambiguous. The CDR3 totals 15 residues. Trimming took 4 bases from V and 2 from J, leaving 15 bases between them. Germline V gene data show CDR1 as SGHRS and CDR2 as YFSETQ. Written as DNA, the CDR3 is TGCGCCAGCAGCACCGACCCAAACGGCAACACTGAAGCTTTCTTT. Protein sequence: CASSTDPNGNTEAFF.

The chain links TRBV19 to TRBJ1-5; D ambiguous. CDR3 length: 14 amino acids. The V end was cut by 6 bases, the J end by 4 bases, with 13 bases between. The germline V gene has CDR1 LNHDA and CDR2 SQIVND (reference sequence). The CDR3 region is CASRVRSGNQPQHF. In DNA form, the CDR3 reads TGTGCCAGTAGGGTCCGGTCGGGTAATCAGCCCCAGCATTTT. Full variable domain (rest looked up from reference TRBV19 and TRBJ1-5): DGGITQSPKYLFRKEGQNVTLSCEQNLNHDAMYWYRQDPGQGLRLIYYSQIVNDFQKGDIAEGYSVSREKKESFPLTVTSAQKNPTAFYLCASRVRSGNQPQHFGDGTRLSIL.

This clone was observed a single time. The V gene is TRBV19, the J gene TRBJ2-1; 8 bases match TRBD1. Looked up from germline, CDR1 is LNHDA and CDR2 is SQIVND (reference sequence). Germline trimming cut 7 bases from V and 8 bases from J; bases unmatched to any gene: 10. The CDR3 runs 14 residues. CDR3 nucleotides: TGTGCCAGTACCTACGGACAGGGTCCTTATGAGCAGTTCTTC. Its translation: CASTYGQGPYEQFF.

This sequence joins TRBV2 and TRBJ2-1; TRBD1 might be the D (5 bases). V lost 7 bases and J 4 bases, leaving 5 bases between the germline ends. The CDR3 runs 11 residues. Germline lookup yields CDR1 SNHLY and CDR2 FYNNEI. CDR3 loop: CASTGYNEQFF. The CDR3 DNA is TGTGCCAGCACAGGGTACAATGAGCAGTTCTTC.

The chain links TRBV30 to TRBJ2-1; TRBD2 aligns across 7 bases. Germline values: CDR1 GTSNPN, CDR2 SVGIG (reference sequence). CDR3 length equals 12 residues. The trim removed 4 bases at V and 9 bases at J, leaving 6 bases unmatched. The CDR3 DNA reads TGTGCCTGGACGGGGGGAGGACTTGAGCAGTTCTTC. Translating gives CAWTGGGLEQFF.

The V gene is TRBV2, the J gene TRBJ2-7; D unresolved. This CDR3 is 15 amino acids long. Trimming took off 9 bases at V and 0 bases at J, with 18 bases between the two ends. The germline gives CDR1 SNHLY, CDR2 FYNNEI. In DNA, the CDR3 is TGTGCCAGAGCTGGCAAAGGCAGGAGCTCCTACGAGCAGTACGTC. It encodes CARAGKGRSSYEQYV.

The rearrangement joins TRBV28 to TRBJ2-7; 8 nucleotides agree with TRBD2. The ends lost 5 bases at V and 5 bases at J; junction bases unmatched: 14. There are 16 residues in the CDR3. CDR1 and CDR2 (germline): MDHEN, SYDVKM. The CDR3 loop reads CASSPTARGVRDEQYV. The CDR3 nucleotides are TGTGCCAGCAGTCCCACCGCGCGGGGGGTTCGGGACGAGCAGTACGTC.

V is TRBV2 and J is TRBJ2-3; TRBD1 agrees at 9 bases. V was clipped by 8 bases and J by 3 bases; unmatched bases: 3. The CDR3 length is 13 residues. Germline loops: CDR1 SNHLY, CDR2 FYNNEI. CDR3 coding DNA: TGTGCCAGCGTCGGACAGGGGACAGATACGCAGTATTTT. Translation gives CASVGQGTDTQYF.

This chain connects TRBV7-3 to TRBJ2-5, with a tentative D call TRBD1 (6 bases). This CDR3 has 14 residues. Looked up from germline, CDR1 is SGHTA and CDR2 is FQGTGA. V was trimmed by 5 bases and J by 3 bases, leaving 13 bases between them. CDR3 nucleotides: TGTGCCAGCAGCCTTTCCGGGGACAAAGAGACCCAGTACTTC. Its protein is CASSLSGDKETQYF.

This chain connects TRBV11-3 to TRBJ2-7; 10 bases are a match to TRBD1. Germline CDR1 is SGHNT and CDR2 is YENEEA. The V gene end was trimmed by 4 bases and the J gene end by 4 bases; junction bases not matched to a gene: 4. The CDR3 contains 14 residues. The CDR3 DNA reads TGTGCCAGCAGCTCCCGGGACAGGGGTTACGAGCAGTACGTC. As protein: CASSSRDRGYEQYV.